This TCR beta chain is from a study of breast tumors, draining lymph nodes, adjacent tissues. TCRdb reanalysed the multiplex PCR reads using MiXCR and keeps one entry per CDR3 protein. Here the sample spans approximately 210,000 distinct CDR3 sequences, 30% to 35% being singletons. Germline values: CDR1 LNHDA, CDR2 SQIVND (reference sequence). The V and J ends lost 6 bases and 4 bases, in that order; junction bases with no gene match: 6. The CDR3 length is 14 residues. This clonotype was recorded a few times. Its target is not known. Samples came from axillary lymph nodes draining the breast cancer. Study results and limitations: Tumor TCR diversity was below lymph nodes but above nontumor tissue. Data only fit, rather than demonstrated, lymph node origin of most tumor T cells.

The specimen sequenced was axillary lymph node tissue. The chain links TRBV19 to TRBJ2-4; TRBD1 matches 7 bases. The TCR sequence derives from a female donor with breast cancer. Some clones in this sample may be carry-over from other donors' samples. CDR3: CASSGTVQKNIQYF. Here the CDR3 DNA reads TGTGCCAGTAGCGGGACAGTCCAAAAAAACATTCAGTACTTC.